This T cell receptor beta chain emerged from a study of blood T cell repertoires in COVID-19. Looking at the study overall: The samples span acute and convalescent COVID-19 from the United States, Italy and Spain.

Methods used by the authors: It was from reference gene primer amplification that nucleated cell counts were estimated. Assay: immunoSEQ multiplex PCR; the TCRdb copy retains only in-frame clones and omits some. V, J and clone size were drawn from that table, and D and trimming were deduced from the DNA. Here the sample spans more than 200,000 clones, almost 90% being singletons. The CDR3 runs 13 residues. Trimming stripped 3 bases from V and 7 bases from J, with 9 bases between. The source is a woman aged 60 to 75 with acute or convalescent COVID-19. This sequence joins TRBV12-3 or TRBV12-4 and TRBJ1-4, with D possibly TRBD1 on 5 matching bases. Sequences were obtained from peripheral blood. This chain's CDR3 is CASSFIRGEKLFF. The CDR3 nucleotides read TGTGCCAGCAGTTTTATAAGGGGTGAAAAACTGTTTTTT.